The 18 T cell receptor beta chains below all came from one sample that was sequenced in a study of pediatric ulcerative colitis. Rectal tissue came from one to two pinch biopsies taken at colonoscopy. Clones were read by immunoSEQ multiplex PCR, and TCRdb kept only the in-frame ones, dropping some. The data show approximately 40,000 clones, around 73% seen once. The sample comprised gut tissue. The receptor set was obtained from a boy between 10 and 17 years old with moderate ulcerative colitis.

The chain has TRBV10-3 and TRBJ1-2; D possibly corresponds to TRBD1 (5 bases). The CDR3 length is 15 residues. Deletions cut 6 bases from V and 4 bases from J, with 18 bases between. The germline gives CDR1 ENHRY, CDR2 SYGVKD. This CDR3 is CAIRDPRGRGYGYTF. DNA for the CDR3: TGTGCCATCAGGGACCCACGGGGACGGGGCTATGGCTACACCTTC.

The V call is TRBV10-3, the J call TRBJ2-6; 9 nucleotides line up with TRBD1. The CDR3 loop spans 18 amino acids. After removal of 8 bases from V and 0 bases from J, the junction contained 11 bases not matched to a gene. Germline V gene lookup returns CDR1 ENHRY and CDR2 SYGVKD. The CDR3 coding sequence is TGTGCCATCGCTAAACCGGGACAGGGATTCTCTGGGGCCAACGTCCTGACTTTC. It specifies CAIAKPGQGFSGANVLTF.

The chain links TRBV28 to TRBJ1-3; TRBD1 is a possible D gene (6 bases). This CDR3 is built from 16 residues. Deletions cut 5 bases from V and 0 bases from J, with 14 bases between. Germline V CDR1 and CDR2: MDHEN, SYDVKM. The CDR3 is CASSPPGGGSGNTIYF. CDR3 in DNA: TGTGCCAGCAGTCCTCCCGGGGGCGGCTCTGGAAACACCATATATTTT.

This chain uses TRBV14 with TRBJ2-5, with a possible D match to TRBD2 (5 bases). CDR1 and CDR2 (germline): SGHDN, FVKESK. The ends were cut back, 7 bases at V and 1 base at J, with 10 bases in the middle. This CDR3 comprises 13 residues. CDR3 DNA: TGTGCCAGCACTGGAGGAGTCCAAGAGACCCAGTACTTC. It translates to CASTGGVQETQYF.

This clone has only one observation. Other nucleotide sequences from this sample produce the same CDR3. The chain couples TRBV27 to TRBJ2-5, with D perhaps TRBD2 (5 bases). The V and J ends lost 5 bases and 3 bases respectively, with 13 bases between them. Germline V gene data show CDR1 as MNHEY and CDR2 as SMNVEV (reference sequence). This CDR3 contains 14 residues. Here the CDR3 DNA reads TGTGCCAGCAGTCCACTAACTAGGGAAGAGACCCAGTACTTC. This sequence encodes CASSPLTREETQYF.

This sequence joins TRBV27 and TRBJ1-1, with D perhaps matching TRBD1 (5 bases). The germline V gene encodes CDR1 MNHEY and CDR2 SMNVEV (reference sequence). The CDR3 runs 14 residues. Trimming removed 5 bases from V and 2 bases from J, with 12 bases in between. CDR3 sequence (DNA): TGTGCCAGCAGTCCACCTCGGGACAACACTGAAGCTTTCTTT. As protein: CASSPPRDNTEAFF.

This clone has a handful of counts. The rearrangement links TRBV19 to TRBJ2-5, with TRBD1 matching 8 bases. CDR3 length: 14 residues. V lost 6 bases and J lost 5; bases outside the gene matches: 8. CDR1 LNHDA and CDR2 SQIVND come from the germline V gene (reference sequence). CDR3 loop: CASRDRVFGETQYF. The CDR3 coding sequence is TGTGCCAGTAGGGACAGGGTATTCGGCGAGACCCAGTACTTC.

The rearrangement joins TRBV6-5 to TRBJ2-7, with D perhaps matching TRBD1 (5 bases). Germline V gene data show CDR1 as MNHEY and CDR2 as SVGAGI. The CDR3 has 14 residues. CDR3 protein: CETRDSGDSYEQYF. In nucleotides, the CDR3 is TGTGAGACCCGCGACAGTGGGGATTCCTACGAGCAGTACTTC.

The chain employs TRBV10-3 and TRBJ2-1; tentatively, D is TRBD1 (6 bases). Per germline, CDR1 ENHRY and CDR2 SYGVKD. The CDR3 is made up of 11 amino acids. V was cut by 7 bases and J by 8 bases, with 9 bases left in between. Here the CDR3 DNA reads TGTGCCATCAAAGGGGGTGATGAGCAGTTCTTC. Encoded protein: CAIKGGDEQFF.

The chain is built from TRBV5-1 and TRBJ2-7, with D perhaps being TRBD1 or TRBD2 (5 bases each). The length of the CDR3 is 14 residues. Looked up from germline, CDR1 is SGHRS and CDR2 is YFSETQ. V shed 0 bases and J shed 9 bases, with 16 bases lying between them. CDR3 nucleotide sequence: TGCGCCAGCAGCTTGGGAGGGGAAAAACCTGGGCAGTACTTC. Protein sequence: CASSLGGEKPGQYF.

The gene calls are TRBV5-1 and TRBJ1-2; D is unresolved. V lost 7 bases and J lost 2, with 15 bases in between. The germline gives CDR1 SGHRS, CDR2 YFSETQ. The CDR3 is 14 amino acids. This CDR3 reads CASAGSTFNYGYTF. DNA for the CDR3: TGCGCCAGCGCCGGGTCCACCTTCAACTATGGCTACACCTTC.

CDR3 sequence reads: CASSIGEVLSYEQYF. The CDR3 nucleotides read TGTGCCAGCAGCATAGGGGAGGTTCTCTCCTACGAGCAGTACTTC. The V call is TRBV7-2, the J call TRBJ2-7; TRBD2 is a possible D gene (6 bases). Per germline, CDR1 SGHTA and CDR2 FQGNSA. This CDR3 is built from 15 residues. V lost 5 bases, J lost 0 bases, and 14 bases lay in between.

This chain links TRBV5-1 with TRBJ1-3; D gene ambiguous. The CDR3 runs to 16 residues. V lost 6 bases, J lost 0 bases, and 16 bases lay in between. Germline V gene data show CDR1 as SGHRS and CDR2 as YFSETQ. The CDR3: CASTPGEGSSGNTIYF. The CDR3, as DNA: TGCGCCAGCACCCCGGGCGAGGGCAGCTCTGGAAACACCATATATTTT.

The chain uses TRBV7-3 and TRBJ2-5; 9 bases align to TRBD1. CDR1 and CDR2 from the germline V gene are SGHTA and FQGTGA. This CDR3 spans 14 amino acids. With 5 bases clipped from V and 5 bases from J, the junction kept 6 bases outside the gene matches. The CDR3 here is CASSPQGTGETQYF. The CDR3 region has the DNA TGTGCCAGCAGCCCACAGGGGACAGGGGAGACCCAGTACTTC.

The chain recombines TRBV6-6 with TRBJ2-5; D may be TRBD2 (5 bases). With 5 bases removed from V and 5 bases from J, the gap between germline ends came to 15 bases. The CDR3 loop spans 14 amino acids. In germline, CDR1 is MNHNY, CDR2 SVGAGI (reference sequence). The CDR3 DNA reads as TGTGCCAGCAGTCATGCCATGCGGGCGGAGACCCAGTACTTC. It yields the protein CASSHAMRAETQYF.

The CDR3 sequence is CASSPRTDYNEQFF. The CDR3 bases are TGTGCCAGCAGTCCCCGGACAGACTACAATGAGCAGTTCTTC. The chain recombines TRBV6-5 with TRBJ2-1, with TRBD1 as a possible D gene (6 bases). Germline V gene lookup returns CDR1 MNHEY and CDR2 SVGAGI. This CDR3 is 14 amino acids long. Trimming shortened V by 5 bases and J by 3 bases, and 11 bases separated the two germline ends.

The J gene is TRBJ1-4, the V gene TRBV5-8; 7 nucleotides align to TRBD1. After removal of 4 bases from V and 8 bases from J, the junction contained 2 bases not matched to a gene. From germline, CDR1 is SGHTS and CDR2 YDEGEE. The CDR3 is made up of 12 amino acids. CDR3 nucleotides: TGTGCCAGCAGCCGACAGGGCGAAAAACTGTTTTTT. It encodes CASSRQGEKLFF.

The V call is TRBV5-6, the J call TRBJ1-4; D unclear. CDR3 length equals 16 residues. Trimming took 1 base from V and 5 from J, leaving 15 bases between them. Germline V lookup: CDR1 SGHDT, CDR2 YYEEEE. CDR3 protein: CASSLPAQPLNEKLFF. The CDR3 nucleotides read TGTGCCAGCAGCTTGCCAGCCCAACCACTCAATGAAAAACTGTTTTTT.